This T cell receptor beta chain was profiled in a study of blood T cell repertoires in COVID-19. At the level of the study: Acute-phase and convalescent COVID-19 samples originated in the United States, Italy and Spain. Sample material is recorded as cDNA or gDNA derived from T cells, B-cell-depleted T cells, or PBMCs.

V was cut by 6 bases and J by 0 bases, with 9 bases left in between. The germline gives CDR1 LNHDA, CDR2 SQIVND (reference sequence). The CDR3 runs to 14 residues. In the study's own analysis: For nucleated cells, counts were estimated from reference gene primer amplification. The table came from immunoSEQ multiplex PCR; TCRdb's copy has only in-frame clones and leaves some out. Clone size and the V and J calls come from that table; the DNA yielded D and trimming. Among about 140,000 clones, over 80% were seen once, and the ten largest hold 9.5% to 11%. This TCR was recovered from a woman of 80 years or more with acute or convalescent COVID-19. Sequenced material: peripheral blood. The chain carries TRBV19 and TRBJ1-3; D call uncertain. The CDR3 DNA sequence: TGTGCCAGTAGCTCTCTTAGCTCTGGAAACACCATATATTTT. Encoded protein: CASSSLSSGNTIYF.